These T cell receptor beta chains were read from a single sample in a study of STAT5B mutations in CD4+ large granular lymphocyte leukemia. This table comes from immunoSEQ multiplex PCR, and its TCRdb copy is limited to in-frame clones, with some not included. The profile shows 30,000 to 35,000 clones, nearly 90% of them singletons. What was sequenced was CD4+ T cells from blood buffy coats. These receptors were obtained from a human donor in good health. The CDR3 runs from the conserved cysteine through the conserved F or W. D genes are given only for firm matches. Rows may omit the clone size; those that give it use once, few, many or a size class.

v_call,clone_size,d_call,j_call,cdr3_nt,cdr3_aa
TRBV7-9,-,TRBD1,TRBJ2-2,TGTGCCAGCACCCCAGGGGGAGTATCCGGGGAGCTGTTTTTT,CASTPGGVSGELFF
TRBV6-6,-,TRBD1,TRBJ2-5,TGTGCCAGCATAAGGACAGGGAAAGAGACCCAGTACTTC,CASIRTGKETQYF
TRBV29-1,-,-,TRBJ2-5,TGCAGCGTTGAGGAAGGGGGAGAGACCCAGTACTTC,CSVEEGGETQYF
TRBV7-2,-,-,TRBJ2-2,TGTGCCAGCAGCCTTAACCGGGGCGGGGAGCTGTTTTTT,CASSLNRGGELFF
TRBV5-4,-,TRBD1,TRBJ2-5,TGTGCCAGCAGCTTGGGTGGACAGGGGTTAGAGACCCAGTACTTC,CASSLGGQGLETQYF
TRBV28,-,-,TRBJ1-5,TGTGCCAGCAGTTTAGGGACTGGTTACAATCAGCCCCAGCATTTT,CASSLGTGYNQPQHF
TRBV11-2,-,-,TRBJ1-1,TGTGCCAGCAGCTTAGACGGGGAAGCTTTCTTT,CASSLDGEAFF
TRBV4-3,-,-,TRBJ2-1,TGCGCCAGCAGCCAAGATAGCAGGGTGAGGAATGAGCAGTTCTTC,CASSQDSRVRNEQFF
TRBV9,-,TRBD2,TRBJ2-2,TGTGCCAGCAGCACCGGACTAGCGGGAGGGCCGGGCGGGGAGCTGTTTTTT,CASSTGLAGGPGGELFF
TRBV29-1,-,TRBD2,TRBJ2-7,TGCAGCGTTCGTGGGACTAGCGACAACGAGCAGTACTTC,CSVRGTSDNEQYF
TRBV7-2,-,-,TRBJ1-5,TGTGCCAGCAGCTTATTGATGGATAGCAATCAGCCCCAGCATTTT,CASSLLMDSNQPQHF
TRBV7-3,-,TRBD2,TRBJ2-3,TGTGCCAGCAGCACGGGACTAGCGGAGTACTCTAGCACAGATACGCAGTATTTT,CASSTGLAEYSSTDTQYF
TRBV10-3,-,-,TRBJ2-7,TGTGCCATCACTATGGGGCTTGGATACGAGCAGTACTTC,CAITMGLGYEQYF
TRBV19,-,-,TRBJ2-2,TGTGCCAGTACCTTCGACAAGAACACCGGGGAGCTGTTTTTT,CASTFDKNTGELFF
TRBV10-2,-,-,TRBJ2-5,TGCGCCAGCAGTGACCATTGGGACGAGGGGGAGACCCAGTACTTC,CASSDHWDEGETQYF
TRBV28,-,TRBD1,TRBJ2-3,TGTGCCAGCAGTTTAGGTTACAGGGGAGATACGCAGTATTTT,CASSLGYRGDTQYF
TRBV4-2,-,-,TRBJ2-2,TGTGCCAGCAGCCAAGATCCAGGTACCGTCACCGGGGAGCTGTTTTTT,CASSQDPGTVTGELFF
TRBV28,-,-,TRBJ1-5,TGTGCCAGCAAGACGGGGGCGAAACAGCCCCAGCATTTT,CASKTGAKQPQHF
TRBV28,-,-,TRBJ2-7,TGTGCCAGCAGTTTATCGACAGTCTACGAGCAGTACTTC,CASSLSTVYEQYF
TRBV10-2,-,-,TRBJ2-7,TGCGCCAGCAGTGGGGCCACCTACGAGCAGTACTTC,CASSGATYEQYF
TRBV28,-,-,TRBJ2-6,TGTGCCAGCAGGGGGTTGAGTTCAGGGGCCAACGTCCTGACTTTC,CASRGLSSGANVLTF
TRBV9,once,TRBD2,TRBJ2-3,TGTGCCAGCAGCGTAGGCCCGGGGACTAGGGGAGATACGCAGTATTTT,CASSVGPGTRGDTQYF
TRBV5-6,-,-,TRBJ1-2,TGTGCCAGCAGCTTGGGGCCAGAGTATGGCTACACCTTC,CASSLGPEYGYTF
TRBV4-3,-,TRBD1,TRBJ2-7,TGCGCCAGCAGCCGGGACAGGGGCCCCTACGAGCAGTACTTC,CASSRDRGPYEQYF
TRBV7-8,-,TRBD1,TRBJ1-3,TGTGCCAGCAGCCCTAGGGGGACAGCTAATGGAAACACCATATATTTT,CASSPRGTANGNTIYF
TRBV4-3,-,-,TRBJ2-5,TGCGCCAGCAGCCAAGATCGGGTCCAAGAGACCCAGTACTTC,CASSQDRVQETQYF